Below, one T cell receptor (beta chain) is given with its context. The CDR3 is 16 residues long. The V segment lost 1 base and the J segment 0 bases; nucleotides outside the gene matches: 3. Germline values: CDR1 SQVTM, CDR2 ANQGSEA. Using immunoSEQ multiplex PCR, the repertoire was profiled, and TCRdb retains in-frame clones only, with some absent. The table lists fewer than 300,000 clones, around 85% of them singletons. This sample is drawn from a study of blood T cell repertoires in COVID-19. Across the whole study: The United States, Italy and Spain were the sources of the acute and convalescent COVID-19 samples.

This chain links TRBV29-1 with TRBJ2-3, with 11 nucleotides matching TRBD2. The TCR was taken from a human donor with COVID-19, enrolled during active disease. The donor label of this sample is uncertain. Sequenced input: peripheral blood. In DNA, the CDR3 is TGCAGCGTTGAAGCCTGGACTAGCGGGAGCACAGATACGCAGTATTTT. Translated, it gives CSVEAWTSGSTDTQYF.